Below, 6 T cell receptor beta chains from the same sample are listed, as sequenced in a study of blood T cell repertoires in COVID-19. Data came from immunoSEQ multiplex PCR; TCRdb stores just in-frame clones and leaves some out. The sample holds fewer than 650,000 clones, approximately 91% seen once. Sequencing was performed on peripheral blood. The receptors originated from a woman between 45 and 60 years old with COVID-19, enrolled during active disease.

V and J are TRBV4-1 and TRBJ2-1; 7 bases map to TRBD1. J was trimmed by 3 bases and V by 1 base; bases with no gene match: 6. This CDR3 spans 16 amino acids. The germline CDR1 and CDR2 sequences are MGHRA and YSYEKL. This chain's CDR3 is CASSQVGTVNYNEQFF. In DNA form, the CDR3 reads TGCGCCAGCAGCCAAGTAGGGACAGTAAACTACAATGAGCAGTTCTTC.

The chain combines TRBV30 with TRBJ2-5, with 7 positions matching TRBD1. V lost 3 bases and J lost 1; bases outside the gene matches: 11. The germline gives CDR1 GTSNPN, CDR2 SVGIG (reference sequence). This CDR3 contains 16 residues. The CDR3, as DNA: TGTGCCTGGAGCTTAGGCACAGGGACAGTCCAAGAGACCCAGTACTTC. Its translation is CAWSLGTGTVQETQYF.

Only a few counts were recorded for this clone. The CDR3 DNA follows: TGCGCCAGCAGCTTGGGAACAGGGAGAGTCGATGGCTACACCTTC. Amino acids: CASSLGTGRVDGYTF. This chain uses TRBV5-1 with TRBJ1-2, with D perhaps TRBD1 (6 bases). V was trimmed by 0 bases and J by 6 bases, leaving 15 bases between them. Germline loops: CDR1 SGHRS, CDR2 YFSETQ. This CDR3 contains 15 residues.

The CDR3 here is CASSANRGGNYGYTF. For the CDR3, the DNA is TGTGCCAGCAGTGCCAACAGGGGCGGCAACTATGGCTACACCTTC. V gene TRBV2 combines with J gene TRBJ1-2, with TRBD1 matching over 7 bases. CDR1 is SNHLY and CDR2 is FYNNEI in the germline V gene. With 4 bases clipped from V and 2 bases from J, the junction kept 7 bases outside the gene matches. CDR3 size: 15 residues. Full variable domain (missing parts from reference TRBV2 and TRBJ1-2): EPEVTQTPSHQVTQMGQEVILRCVPISNHLYFYWYRQILGQKVEFLVSFYNNEISEKSEIFDDQFSVERPDGSNFTLKIRSTKLEDSAMYFCASSANRGGNYGYTFGSGTRLTVV.

The chain joins TRBV2 to TRBJ1-5; D ambiguous. Trimming removed 4 bases from V and 1 base from J, with 5 bases in between. Germline V gene lookup returns CDR1 SNHLY and CDR2 FYNNEI. This CDR3 is built from 13 residues. This CDR3 is CASSAGSNQPQHF. CDR3 DNA: TGTGCCAGCAGTGCGGGGAGCAATCAGCCCCAGCATTTT.

The J gene is TRBJ1-6, the V gene TRBV6-5; 7 positions match TRBD1. CDR3 length: 15 amino acids. The germline gives CDR1 MNHEY, CDR2 SVGAGI. The V and J ends lost 2 bases and 8 bases, in that order; junction bases with no gene match: 6. CDR3 sequence reads: CASSYRQGRDSPLHF. The CDR3 DNA is TGTGCCAGCAGTTACAGACAGGGTAGGGATTCACCCCTCCACTTT.